The 18 T cell receptor beta chains below were found in one sample sequenced in a study of monozygotic twins with inflammatory bowel disease. TCRdb re-called the 5' RACE reads; every CDR3 protein appears as one record, without DNA. The specimen's table records about 380,000 distinct CDR3 sequences. The sequenced sample was blood. The origin of the receptors is a human donor with ulcerative colitis or Crohn's disease, or a healthy co-twin of an affected twin (not recorded which).

V is TRBV12-3 or TRBV12-4 and J is TRBJ2-2; the D call from TCRdb, TRBD1, cannot be confirmed without DNA. The CDR3 is 17 residues long. The CDR3 loop reads CASSLWVAATNTGELFF.

This chain links TRBV6-5 with TRBJ2-3; TCRdb calls TRBD2, which cannot be checked without DNA. Germline CDR1 reads MNHEY; CDR2 reads SVGAGI. There are 19 residues in the CDR3. CDR3: CASSYRVVSGGPSTDTQYF.

This rearrangement joins TRBV5-1 to TRBJ2-5; the D call from TCRdb, TRBD2, cannot be confirmed without DNA. The CDR3 runs 15 residues. The germline gives CDR1 SGHRS, CDR2 YFSETQ. The CDR3 here is CASSFTGTKQETQYF. Full variable domain (missing parts from reference TRBV5-1 and TRBJ2-5): KAGVTQTPRYLIKTRGQQVTLSCSPISGHRSVSWYQQTPGQGLQFLFEYFSETQRNKGNFPGRFSGRQFSNSRSEMNVSTLELGDSALYLCASSFTGTKQETQYFGPGTRLLVL.

V and J are TRBV5-4 and TRBJ2-2; TCRdb indicates TRBD1, and absent DNA this call remains unverified. Germline CDR1 and CDR2: SGHNT and YYREEE (reference sequence). The CDR3 spans 16 residues. CDR3 loop: CASSVLRDSNTGELFF.

V and J are TRBV11-2 and TRBJ1-5; with no DNA, the TCRdb D assignment of TRBD1 cannot be verified. Germline CDR1 is SGHAT and CDR2 is FQNNGV. The CDR3 contains 14 residues. The CDR3 sequence: CASSSTGRHQPQHF.

The V call is TRBV12-3 or TRBV12-4, the J call TRBJ2-5; TCRdb selects TRBD2, and the lack of DNA leaves this call unchecked. CDR3 length equals 14 residues. The CDR3: CATTPTSERETQYF.

The chain has TRBV18 and TRBJ1-5; no DNA is available, so the TRBD1 call from TCRdb remains unchecked. Germline V gene lookup returns CDR1 KGHSH and CDR2 LQKENI. The CDR3 is 16 amino acids. The CDR3: CASSHGTGDLNQPQHF.

CDR3 sequence: CASSRQGGAEAFF. V usage is TRBV27 and J usage is TRBJ1-1; TCRdb proposes TRBD1, but this gene call is untestable without DNA. The CDR3 runs to 13 residues. Germline V gene lookup returns CDR1 MNHEY and CDR2 SMNVEV (reference sequence).

The V and J genes are TRBV6-5 and TRBJ1-5. This CDR3 spans 17 amino acids. Germline V gene lookup returns CDR1 MNHEY and CDR2 SVGAGI. This CDR3 reads CASSYLGAQNGNQPQHF.

The chain joins TRBV20-1 to TRBJ1-2. The CDR3 consists of 14 residues. Germline V CDR1 and CDR2: DFQATT, SNEGSKA (reference sequence). CDR3 residues: CSANTLGVNYGYTF.

The rearrangement joins TRBV4-1 to TRBJ2-1; TCRdb indicates TRBD2, and absent DNA this call remains unverified. This CDR3 comprises 19 residues. Germline CDR1 MGHRA, CDR2 YSYEKL. CDR3 sequence: CASSLLIGAGGNSYNEQFF.

The V and J genes are TRBV11-2 and TRBJ1-1; TCRdb proposes TRBD1, but this gene call is untestable without DNA. The CDR3 has 14 residues. Germline CDR1 is SGHAT and CDR2 is FQNNGV. CDR3 loop: CASSLPDRVTEAFF.

The chain uses TRBV7-2 and TRBJ2-4; the TRBD1 assignment by TCRdb is unverifiable without DNA. Germline assignment: CDR1 SGHTA and CDR2 FQGNSA. CDR3 length: 14 amino acids. This CDR3 is CASSVRQGAWIQYF.

The chain joins TRBV20-1 to TRBJ2-1. The CDR3 runs to 16 residues. Germline values: CDR1 DFQATT, CDR2 SNEGSKA (reference sequence). The CDR3 here is CSARDLGRFGDNEQFF.

The J gene is TRBJ1-2, the V gene TRBV7-9; TCRdb names TRBD1, which stays unverified in the absence of DNA. CDR1 SEHNR and CDR2 FQNEAQ come from the germline V gene (reference sequence). This CDR3 has 15 amino acids. CDR3 sequence reads: CASSLGTAWGYGYTF.

The chain employs TRBV5-1 and TRBJ2-2; TCRdb's D call of TRBD1 is untestable without DNA. The V gene's germline CDR1 is SGHRS and CDR2 YFSETQ. The CDR3 contains 15 residues. The chain's CDR3 is CASSLGTGGTGELFF.

V is TRBV29-1 and J is TRBJ1-1; the TCRdb call, TRBD1, lacks DNA for checking. The germline CDR1 and CDR2 sequences are SQVTM and ANQGSEA. The CDR3 contains 15 residues. The CDR3 loop reads CSAAGGTGENTEAFF.

The rearrangement uses TRBV24-1 and TRBJ2-6; TCRdb gives TRBD1 as the D gene, but with no DNA this cannot be confirmed. In germline, CDR1 is KGHDR, CDR2 SFDVKD. The CDR3 covers 18 residues. The CDR3 protein is CATSDPTGTDAGANVLTF.